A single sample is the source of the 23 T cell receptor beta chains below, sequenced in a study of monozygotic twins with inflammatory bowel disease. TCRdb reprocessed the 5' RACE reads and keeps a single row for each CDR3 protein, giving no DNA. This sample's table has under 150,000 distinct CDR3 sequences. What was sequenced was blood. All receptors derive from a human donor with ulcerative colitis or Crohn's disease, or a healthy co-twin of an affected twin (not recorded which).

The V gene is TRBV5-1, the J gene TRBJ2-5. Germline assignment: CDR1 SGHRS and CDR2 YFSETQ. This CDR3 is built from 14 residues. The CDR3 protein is CASSLTPRGSAQYF.

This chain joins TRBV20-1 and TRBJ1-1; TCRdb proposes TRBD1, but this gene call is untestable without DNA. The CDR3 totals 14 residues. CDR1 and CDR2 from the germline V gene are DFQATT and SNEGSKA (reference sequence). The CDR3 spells CSARGGRADTEAFF.

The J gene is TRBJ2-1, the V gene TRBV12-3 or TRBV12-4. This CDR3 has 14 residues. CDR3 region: CASRQAPSYNEQFF.

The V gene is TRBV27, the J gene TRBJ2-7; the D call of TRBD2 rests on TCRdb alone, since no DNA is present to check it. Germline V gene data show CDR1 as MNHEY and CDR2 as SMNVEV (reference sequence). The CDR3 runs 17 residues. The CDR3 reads CASSQLYGGGASYEQYF.

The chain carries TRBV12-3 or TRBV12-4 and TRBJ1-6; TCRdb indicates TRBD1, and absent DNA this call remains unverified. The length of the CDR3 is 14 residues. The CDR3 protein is CASSSDRGPSPLHF.

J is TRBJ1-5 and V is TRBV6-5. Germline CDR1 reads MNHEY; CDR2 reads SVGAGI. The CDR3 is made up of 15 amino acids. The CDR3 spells CASSYSTASNQPQHF.

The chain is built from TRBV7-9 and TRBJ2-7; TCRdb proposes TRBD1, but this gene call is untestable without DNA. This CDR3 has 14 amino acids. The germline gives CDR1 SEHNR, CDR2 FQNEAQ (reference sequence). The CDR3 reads CASSLVSPPYEQYF.

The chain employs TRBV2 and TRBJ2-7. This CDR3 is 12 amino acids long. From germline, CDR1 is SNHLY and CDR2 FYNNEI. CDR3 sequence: CASSDRTYEQYF.

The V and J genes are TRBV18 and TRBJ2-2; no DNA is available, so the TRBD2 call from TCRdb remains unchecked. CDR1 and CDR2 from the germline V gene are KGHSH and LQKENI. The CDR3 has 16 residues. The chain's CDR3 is CASSPPGGKNTGELFF. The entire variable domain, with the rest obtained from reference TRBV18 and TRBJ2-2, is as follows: NAGVMQNPRHLVRRRGQEARLRCSPMKGHSHVYWYRQLPEEGLKFMVYLQKENIIDESGMPKERFSAEFPKEGPSILRIQQVVRGDSAAYFCASSPPGGKNTGELFFGEGSRLTVL.

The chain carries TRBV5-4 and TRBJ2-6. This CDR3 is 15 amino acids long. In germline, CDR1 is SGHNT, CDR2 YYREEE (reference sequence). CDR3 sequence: CASSLYFSGANVLTF.

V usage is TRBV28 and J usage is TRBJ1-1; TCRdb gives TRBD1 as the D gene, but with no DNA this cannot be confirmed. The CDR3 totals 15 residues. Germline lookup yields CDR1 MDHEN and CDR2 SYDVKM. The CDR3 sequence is CASSPRQDMNTEAFF.

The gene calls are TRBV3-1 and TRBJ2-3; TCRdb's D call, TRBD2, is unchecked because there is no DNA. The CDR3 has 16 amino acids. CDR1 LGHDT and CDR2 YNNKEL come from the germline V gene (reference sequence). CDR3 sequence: CASSQKTSGLTDTQYF.

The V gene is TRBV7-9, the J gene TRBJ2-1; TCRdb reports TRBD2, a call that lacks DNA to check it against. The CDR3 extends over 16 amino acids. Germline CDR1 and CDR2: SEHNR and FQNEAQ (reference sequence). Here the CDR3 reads CASSSQRVPIHNEQFF.

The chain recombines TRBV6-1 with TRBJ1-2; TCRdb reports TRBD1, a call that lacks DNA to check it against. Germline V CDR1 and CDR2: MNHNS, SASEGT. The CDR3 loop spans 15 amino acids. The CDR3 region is CASSRGWTGGNGYTF.

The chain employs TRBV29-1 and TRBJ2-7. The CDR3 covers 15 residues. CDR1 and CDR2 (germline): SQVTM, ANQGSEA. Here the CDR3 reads CSARGTAGSSYEQYF.

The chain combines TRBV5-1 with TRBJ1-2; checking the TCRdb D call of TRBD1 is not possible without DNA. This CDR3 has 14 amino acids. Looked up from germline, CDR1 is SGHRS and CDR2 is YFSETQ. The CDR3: CASSLNRESYGYTF.

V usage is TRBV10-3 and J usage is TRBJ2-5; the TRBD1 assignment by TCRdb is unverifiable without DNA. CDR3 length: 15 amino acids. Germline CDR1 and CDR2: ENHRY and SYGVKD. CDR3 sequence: CAISDIGRGKETQYF.

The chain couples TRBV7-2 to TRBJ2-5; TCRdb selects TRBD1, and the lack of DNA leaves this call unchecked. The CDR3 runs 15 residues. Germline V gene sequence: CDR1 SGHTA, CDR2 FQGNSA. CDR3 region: CASSLWARGKETQYF. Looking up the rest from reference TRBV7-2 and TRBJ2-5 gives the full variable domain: GAGVSQSPSNKVTEKGKDVELRCDPISGHTALYWYRQSLGQGLEFLIYFQGNSAPDKSGLPSDRFSAERTGGSVSTLTIQRTQQEDSAVYLCASSLWARGKETQYFGPGTRLLVL.

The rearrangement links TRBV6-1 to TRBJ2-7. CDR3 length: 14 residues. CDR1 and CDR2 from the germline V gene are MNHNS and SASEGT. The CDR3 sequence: CASRVAEGPYEQYF.

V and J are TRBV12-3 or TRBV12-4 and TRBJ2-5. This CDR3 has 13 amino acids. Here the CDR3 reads CASSTSGSGTQYF.

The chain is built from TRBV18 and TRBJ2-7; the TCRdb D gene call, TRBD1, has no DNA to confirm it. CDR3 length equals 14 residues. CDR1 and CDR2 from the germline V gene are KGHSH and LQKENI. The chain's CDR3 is CASSPGQITYEQYF.

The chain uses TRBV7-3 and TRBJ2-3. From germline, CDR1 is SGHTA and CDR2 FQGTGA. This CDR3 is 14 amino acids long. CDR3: CASSRMGAQDTQYF.

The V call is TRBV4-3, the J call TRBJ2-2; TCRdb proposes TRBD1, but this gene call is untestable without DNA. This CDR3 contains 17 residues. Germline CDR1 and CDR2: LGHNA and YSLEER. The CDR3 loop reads CASSQERAHFLAGELFF.